This T cell receptor (beta chain) was identified in a study of cytomegalovirus exposure and HLA in healthy donors (dated by TCRdb to 2016 to 2017). In the study overall: According to an earlier analysis of several hundred of the donors, roughly 180 million T cells yielded 90 million to 130 million unique TCR beta sequences and around 300 Gb of sequence data. An early release covering 500 to 750 HLA-typed donors comprised about 300 gigabases of sequencing data and tens of millions of unique TCR sequences. The genetic ancestry cluster associated with self-reported Caucasian donors included 70% to 85% of the 398 genotyped donors. The study aimed to test whether cataloging public T cell receptors could reveal signatures of past pathogen exposure. Using immunosequencing, the study profiled T cell repertoires from fewer than 700 subjects and related those repertoires to cytomegalovirus serostatus. Besides the first cohort of 666 subjects, a separate validation cohort made up of some 110 different subjects was used. To predict cytomegalovirus infection status, the study combined high-throughput TCR immunosequencing, statistical association of individual TCRs with disease status, and machine learning. In a later analysis, previously published TCR beta repertoires from 500 to 750 donors were re-analyzed and high-resolution HLA genotyping was added so that TCR occurrence patterns could be studied. Rather than using new phenotypic data, the later analysis identified candidate immune exposures from TCR beta sequences and from how often those sequences occurred across donors. An earlier analysis of 500 to 650 of the donors applied high-throughput TCR beta sequencing to assess whether each TCR beta V gene segment acted as functional or pseudogenic. Donor age, sex, ethnicity and CMV serostatus were compiled alongside the repertoire data. A later genetic analysis used genome-wide SNP genotypes for about three fifths of the roughly 700 donors, treating that subset as a discovery cohort. All discovery cohort repertoires had been generated on a single sequencing platform. Class I and class II HLA loci were covered by the typing at four-digit resolution. Typing coverage varied by locus: about 629-630 donors for A, B, C, DRB1 and DQB1; more than 500 for DQA1; over 600 for DPA1; around 450 for DPB1. Because of strong linkage in the cohort, five DR-DQ haplotypes were treated as single units for association and clustering. Among about 400 genotyped donors of the cohort, an average of about 240,000 unique TCR beta nucleotide sequences was sequenced per donor, of which roughly 17% were non-productive.

Overall study results and their limits: The only immune exposure information available for the cohort was CMV serostatus. According to the authors, the approach could potentially be generalized to other disease states and immunological phenotypes. In vitro tests confirmed that a few of the cytomegalovirus-associated TCR beta chains recognize cytomegalovirus antigens. A further reported finding was that TCR beta sequences accurately predicted the HLA-A and HLA-B alleles for most subjects in the first cohort. In a later genetic analysis, fewer N-insertions in productive TCRs were reported among donors in an Asian-associated ancestry cluster than the 666-donor mean. Correlated functional status among segregating V segments might reflect linkage disequilibrium, but an unknown experimental factor could not be ruled out. Sequencing depth was assumed to be roughly uniform across donors in the presence/absence analyses, though that assumption may not hold. In both the original and validation cohorts, the classifier was reported to diagnose cytomegalovirus status with high specificity and sensitivity. In a later genetic analysis, a missense DCLRE1C variant was associated with V-gene and J-gene trimming of TCR beta chains, and the association was replicated in an independent cohort. In a later analysis, several top co-occurrence clusters were reported to appear linked to parvovirus B19, influenza, CMV and Epstein-Barr virus. The study gave a list of roughly 150 TCR beta chains associated with cytomegalovirus. Because counts were too low, seventeen rarely observed V segments, including chromosome 9 orphons, were left out of the earlier analysis of about 500 of the donors. In a later analysis, some 17,000 TCR beta sequences were associated with specific HLA alleles at a false discovery rate of 0.05. In a later analysis, the rate of TCR association differed among HLA loci, with DRB1 alleles having the most associated TCRs and HLA-C alleles having the fewest. In a later analysis, HLA-associated TCR beta chains were found to be more clonally expanded and to have lower generation probabilities than equally common non-associated chains. When HLA alleles, especially DR and DQ, strongly co-occurred, TCR associations were difficult to assign to individual alleles. In an earlier analysis of about 600 of the donors, most TCR beta V segments appeared in productive rearrangements about 87% or about 30% of the time, broadly matching IMGT annotations. Most TCR sequences were seen in very few donors, while some public TCRs were found in many individuals. Only TCR beta chains were sequenced in this cohort, and the absence of alpha or paired-chain data limited detectable features. A later analysis found that most CMV-associated TCR beta chains appeared HLA-restricted, with HLA associations seemingly driven largely by CMV exposure. Because HLA typing was unavailable for some donors at each locus, only the typed subset was used in association tests. A group of highly shared sequence variants was considered likely to be a technical artifact of the sequencing pipeline.

A word on this clone: What antigen it recognizes has not been identified. Qualities for individual bases were not recorded, and no much larger clone is one base off.

The cohort consisted of 666 healthy bone marrow donors. All cohort members were sampled while nominally healthy, although unrecorded immune exposures were likely present. The donor was CMV seropositive and belonged to the group of 250 to 350 seropositive cohort members. Every donor gave a peripheral blood sample, and the peripheral blood mononuclear cells from that sample were used for TCR beta sequencing. The Qiagen DNeasy Blood Extraction Kit was used to extract genomic DNA from the blood cell samples. Library preparation used the immunoSEQ multiplex PCR assay. A mixture of 60 forward primers for TCR Vbeta segments and 13 reverse primers for TCR Jbeta segments was used in the multiplex PCR. The CDR3 region of rearranged TCR beta genes was amplified from genomic DNA by a multiplex PCR assay. Amplified TCR beta libraries were sequenced as 87-base-pair reads on the Illumina HiSeq System. The original pipeline was this. In a later analysis, around 80 million unique TCR beta chains were counted across the 500 to 700 repertoires, and approximately 11 million of these chains were shared by at least two donors. Raw reads were error-corrected and collapsed into unique sequences with a nearest-neighbor algorithm that merged closely related sequences to remove PCR and sequencing errors. CDR3 sequences were aligned to IMGT reference sequences to assign V, D and J gene segments. For a sequence to be retained, at least a six-nucleotide match to both a V gene segment and a J gene segment was required. A rearrangement counted as productive if the CDR3 had no stop codons and remained in frame with V and J, and every other rearrangement counted as non-productive. Following IMGT convention, CDR3 was defined as the stretch from the second conserved V-encoded cysteine to the conserved J-encoded phenylalanine. Sequences without an unambiguous match to a single V gene segment were excluded from the earlier analysis of 450 to 650 of the donors. An earlier analysis of several hundred of the donors called V segments functional above 56.7% productive rearrangements and segregating when the between-donor standard deviation exceeded 5%. To diagnose cytomegalovirus status from the catalog of TCR beta chain sequences, a statistical classification framework was built. In a later analysis, V and J genes were assigned by comparing TCR nucleotide sequences against IMGT/GENE-DB human TR gene sequences. A later analysis assigned CDR3 sequences and most-parsimonious VDJ recombination scenarios with the TCRdist pipeline. In a later analysis, every TCR beta chain was defined by the combination of its CDR3 amino acid sequence and its V-gene family, and reads without a unique V-gene family were dropped. To address suspected cross-contamination and a sequencing artifact, a later analysis removed some 620 highly shared, low-generation-probability nucleotide sequences. In a later analysis, a clonal expansion index was calculated for each public chain from normalized within-repertoire ranks of inferred template counts. Generation probabilities in a later analysis came from a VDJ recombination model fitted to out-of-frame rearrangements, and those results were checked against IGoR. In a later analysis, TCR-TCR, TCR-HLA and TCR-CMV co-occurrence was scored with hypergeometric tests, and a repertoire-size bias correction was applied to TCR pairs. False discovery rates were estimated in a later analysis by permuting HLA or CMV assignments 20 times. In a later analysis, co-occurring TCRs were grouped with DBSCAN, and TCRdist sequence similarity was added when clustering was performed within HLA-allele-positive subsets. Repertoires with fewer than 30,000 or more than 120,000 public chains were left out of co-occurrence clustering, as were five repertoires with anomalous nucleotide sharing. TCRdb stores this immuneACCESS table with in-frame sequences only. Part of the clones is absent; in the studies checked, under half of the shortfall reflects unresolved V genes, and no reason is known for the rest. V and J calls and clone size are those listed in that table; D and trimming were worked out from the DNA. For this sample there are 150,000 to 200,000 clones; 65% to 85% appear just once. The ten largest clones capture 4.5% of the sample.

What was sequenced was PBMCs. This clonotype was sampled from a woman between 50 and 59 years old in good health and CMV-seropositive.

The DNA reads as follows: TGTGCCAGCAGCTTAGTCACGCGTCCCAATGAGCAGTTCTTC. Translated, this is CASSLVTRPNEQFF. This chain is built from TRBV7-6 and TRBJ2-1, with no reliable assignment of the D segment. Including the terminal cysteine and phenylalanine, the CDR3 comprises 14 residues. Only the CDR3 portion is preserved as DNA: 42 bases, with reading frame beginning at the first base. V and J lose 1 base and 6 bases, and a span of 10 bases separates them. The germline V gene yields SGHVS for CDR1 and FNYEAQ for CDR2.